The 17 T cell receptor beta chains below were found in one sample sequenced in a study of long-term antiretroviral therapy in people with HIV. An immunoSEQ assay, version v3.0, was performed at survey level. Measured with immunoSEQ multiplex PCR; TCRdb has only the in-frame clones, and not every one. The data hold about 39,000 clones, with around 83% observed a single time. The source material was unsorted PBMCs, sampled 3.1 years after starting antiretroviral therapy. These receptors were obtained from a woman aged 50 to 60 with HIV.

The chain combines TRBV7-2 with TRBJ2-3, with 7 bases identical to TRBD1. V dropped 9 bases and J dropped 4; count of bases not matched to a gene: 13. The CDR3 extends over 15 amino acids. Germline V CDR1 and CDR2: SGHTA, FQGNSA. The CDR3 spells CASGLRGRVADTQYF. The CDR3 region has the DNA TGTGCCAGTGGGCTGAGGGGGCGGGTGGCAGATACGCAGTATTTT. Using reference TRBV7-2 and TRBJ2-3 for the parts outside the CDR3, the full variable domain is GAGVSQSPSNKVTEKGKDVELRCDPISGHTALYWYRQSLGQGLEFLIYFQGNSAPDKSGLPSDRFSAERTGGSVSTLTIQRTQQEDSAVYLCASGLRGRVADTQYFGPGTRLTVL.

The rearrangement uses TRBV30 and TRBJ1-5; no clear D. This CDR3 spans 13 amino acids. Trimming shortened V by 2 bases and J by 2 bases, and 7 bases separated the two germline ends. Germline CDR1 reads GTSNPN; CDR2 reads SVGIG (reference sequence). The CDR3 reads CAWSPEGNQPQHF. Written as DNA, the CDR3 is TGTGCCTGGAGTCCAGAGGGCAATCAGCCCCAGCATTTT.

The CDR3 sequence: CASSPRTGGQETQYF. The CDR3 coding sequence is TGTGCCAGCAGCCCGCGGACAGGGGGGCAAGAGACCCAGTACTTC. This sequence joins TRBV9 and TRBJ2-5; 10 nucleotides align to TRBD1. The V gene end was trimmed by 4 bases and the J gene end by 2 bases; junction bases not matched to a gene: 5. The CDR3 sequence is 15 residues long. Germline CDR1 is SGDLS and CDR2 is YYNGEE.

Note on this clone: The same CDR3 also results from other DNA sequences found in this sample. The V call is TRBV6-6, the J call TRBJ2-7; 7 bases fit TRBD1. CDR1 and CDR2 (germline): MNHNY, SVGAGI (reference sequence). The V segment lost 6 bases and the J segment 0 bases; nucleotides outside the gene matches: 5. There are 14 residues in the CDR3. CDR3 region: CASRSGDSSYEQYF. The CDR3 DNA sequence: TGTGCCAGCAGGTCCGGGGACAGCTCCTACGAGCAGTACTTC.

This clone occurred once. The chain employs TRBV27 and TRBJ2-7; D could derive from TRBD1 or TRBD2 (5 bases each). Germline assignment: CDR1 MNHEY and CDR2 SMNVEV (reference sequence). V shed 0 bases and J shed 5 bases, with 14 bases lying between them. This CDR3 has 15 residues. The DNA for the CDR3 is TGTGCCAGCAGTTTATCTGCAGGGAGTGGTAACGAGCAGTACTTC. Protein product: CASSLSAGSGNEQYF.

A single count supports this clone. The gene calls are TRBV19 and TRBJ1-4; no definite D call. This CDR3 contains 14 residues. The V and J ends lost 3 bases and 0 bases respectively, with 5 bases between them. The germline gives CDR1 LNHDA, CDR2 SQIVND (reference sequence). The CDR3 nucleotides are TGTGCCAGTAGTATTCATGCAACTAATGAAAAACTGTTTTTT. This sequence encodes CASSIHATNEKLFF.

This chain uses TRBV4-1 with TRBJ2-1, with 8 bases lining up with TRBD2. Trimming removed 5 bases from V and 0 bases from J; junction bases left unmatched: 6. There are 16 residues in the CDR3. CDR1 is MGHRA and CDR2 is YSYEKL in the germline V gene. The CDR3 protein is CASSTTGTSSYNEQFF. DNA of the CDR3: TGCGCCAGCAGCACGACCGGGACTAGCTCCTACAATGAGCAGTTCTTC.

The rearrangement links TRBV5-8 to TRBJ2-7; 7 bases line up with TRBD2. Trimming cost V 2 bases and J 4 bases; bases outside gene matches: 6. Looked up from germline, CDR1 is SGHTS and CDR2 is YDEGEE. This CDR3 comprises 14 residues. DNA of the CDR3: TGTGCCAGCAGCTTTGGGGGGGAAGCGTACGAGCAGTACTTC. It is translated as CASSFGGEAYEQYF.

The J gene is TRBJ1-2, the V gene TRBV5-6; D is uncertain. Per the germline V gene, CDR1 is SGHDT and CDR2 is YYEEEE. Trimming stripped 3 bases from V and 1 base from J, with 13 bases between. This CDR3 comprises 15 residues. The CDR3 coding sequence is TGTGCCAGCAGCTCCCTCGGGAACGGTAACTATGGCTACACCTTC. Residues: CASSSLGNGNYGYTF.

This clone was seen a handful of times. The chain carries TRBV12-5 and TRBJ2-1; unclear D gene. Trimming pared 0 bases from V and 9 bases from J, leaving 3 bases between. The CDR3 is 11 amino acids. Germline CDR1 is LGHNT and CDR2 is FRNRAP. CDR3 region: CASGLVREQFF. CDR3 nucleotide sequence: TGTGCTAGTGGTTTGGTTCGTGAGCAGTTCTTC.

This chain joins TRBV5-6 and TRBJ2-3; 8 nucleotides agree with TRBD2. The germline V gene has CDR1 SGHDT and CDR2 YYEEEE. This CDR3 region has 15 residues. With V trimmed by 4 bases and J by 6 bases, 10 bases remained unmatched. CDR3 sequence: CASSGRRGDVDTQYF. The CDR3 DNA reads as TGTGCCAGCAGCGGGCGGCGGGGGGACGTCGATACGCAGTATTTT. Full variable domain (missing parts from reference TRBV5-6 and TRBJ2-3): DAGVTQSPTHLIKTRGQQVTLRCSPKSGHDTVSWYQQALGQGPQFIFQYYEEEERQRGNFPDRFSGHQFPNYSSELNVNALLLGDSALYLCASSGRRGDVDTQYFGPGTRLTVL.

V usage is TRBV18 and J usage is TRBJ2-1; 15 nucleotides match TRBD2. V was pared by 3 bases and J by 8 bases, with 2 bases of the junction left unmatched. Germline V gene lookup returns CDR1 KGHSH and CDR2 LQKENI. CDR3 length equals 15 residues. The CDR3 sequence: CASSPGLAGGDEQFF. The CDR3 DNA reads TGTGCCAGCTCACCTGGACTAGCGGGGGGGGATGAGCAGTTCTTC.

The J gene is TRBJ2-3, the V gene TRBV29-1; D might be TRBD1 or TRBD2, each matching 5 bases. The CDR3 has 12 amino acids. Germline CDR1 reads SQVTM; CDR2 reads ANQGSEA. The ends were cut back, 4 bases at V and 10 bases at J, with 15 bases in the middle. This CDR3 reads CSVGPGRLAQYF. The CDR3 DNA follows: TGCAGCGTTGGGCCGGGACGTCTAGCGCAGTATTTT.

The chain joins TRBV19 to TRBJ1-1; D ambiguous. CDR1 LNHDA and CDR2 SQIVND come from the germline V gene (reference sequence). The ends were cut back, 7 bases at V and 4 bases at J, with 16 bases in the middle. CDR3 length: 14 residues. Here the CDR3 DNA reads TGTGCCAGTACCCACGGGGAGGTATCCACTGAAGCTTTCTTT. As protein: CASTHGEVSTEAFF.

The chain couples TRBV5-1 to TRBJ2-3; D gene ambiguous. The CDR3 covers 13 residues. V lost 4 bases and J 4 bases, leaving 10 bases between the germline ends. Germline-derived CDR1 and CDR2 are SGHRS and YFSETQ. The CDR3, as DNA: TGCGCCAGCAGCCTGTCCTATTCAGATACGCAGTATTTT. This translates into CASSLSYSDTQYF.

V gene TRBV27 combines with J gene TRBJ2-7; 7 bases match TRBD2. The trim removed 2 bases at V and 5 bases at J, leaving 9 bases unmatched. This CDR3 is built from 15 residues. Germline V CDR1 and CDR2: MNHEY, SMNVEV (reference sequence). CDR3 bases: TGTGCCAGCAGTTTACGGGGAGGGGTTTCCCACGAGCAGTACTTC. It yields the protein CASSLRGGVSHEQYF.

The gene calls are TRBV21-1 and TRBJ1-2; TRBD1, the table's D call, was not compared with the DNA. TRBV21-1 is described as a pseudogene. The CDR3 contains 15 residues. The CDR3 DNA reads TGTGCCAGCAGCTTTTCGGGACAGCCTAACTATGGCTACACCTTC. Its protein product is CASSFSGQPNYGYTF.